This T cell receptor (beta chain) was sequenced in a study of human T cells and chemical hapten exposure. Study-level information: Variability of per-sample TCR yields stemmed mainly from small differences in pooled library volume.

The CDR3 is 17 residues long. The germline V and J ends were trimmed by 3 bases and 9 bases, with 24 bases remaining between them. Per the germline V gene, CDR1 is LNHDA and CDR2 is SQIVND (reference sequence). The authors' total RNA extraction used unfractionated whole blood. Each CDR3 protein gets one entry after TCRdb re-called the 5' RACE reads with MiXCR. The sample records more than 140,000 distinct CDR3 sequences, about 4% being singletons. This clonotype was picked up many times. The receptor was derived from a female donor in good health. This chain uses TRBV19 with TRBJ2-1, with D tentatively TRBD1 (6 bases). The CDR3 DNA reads TGTGCCAGTAGTATGCTCCCCCGGGACACGCGCTTGGGTGAGCAGTTCTTC. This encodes CASSMLPRDTRLGEQFF.